This TCR beta chain originates from a study of Graves' ophthalmopathy and Graves' hyperthyroidism. Amplification from RNA transcripts yielded the TCR beta CDR3 regions. First-round RT-PCR used HTBI primers; second-round multiplex PCR followed. TCRdb analysed the multiplex PCR reads with MiXCR anew, one entry per CDR3 protein. The table includes hundreds of thousands of distinct CDR3 sequences, around a fifth detected once. Study results and caveats: A 13-signature model separated ophthalmopathy from stable hyperthyroidism, reaching around 89% sensitivity and under 82% specificity cross-validated. Blood repertoires reportedly contained most expanded thyroid clonotypes above 0.001 frequency.

Remarks on this clonotype: The target antigen is unknown. One end of the junction is discordant with germline, which a read error may explain.

Aged 18 to 65, the patients with hyperthyroidism had under 2 months' duration and were newly diagnosed. PBMCs were density-gradient isolated from roughly 10 ml fresh blood. The CDR3 is made up of 13 amino acids. CDR1 is DFQATT, CDR2 SNEGSKA, per germline (reference sequence). Sequencing input: peripheral blood. The receptor's source is a woman aged 18 to 35 with stable Graves' hyperthyroidism. Some clones in this sample may be carry-over from other donors' samples. This chain joins TRBV20-1 and TRBJ2-7; D uncertain. The CDR3 loop reads CGAAREDLYEQYF. As DNA, the CDR3 is TGCGGTGCCGCTAGAGAGGACCTCTACGAGCAGTACTTC.